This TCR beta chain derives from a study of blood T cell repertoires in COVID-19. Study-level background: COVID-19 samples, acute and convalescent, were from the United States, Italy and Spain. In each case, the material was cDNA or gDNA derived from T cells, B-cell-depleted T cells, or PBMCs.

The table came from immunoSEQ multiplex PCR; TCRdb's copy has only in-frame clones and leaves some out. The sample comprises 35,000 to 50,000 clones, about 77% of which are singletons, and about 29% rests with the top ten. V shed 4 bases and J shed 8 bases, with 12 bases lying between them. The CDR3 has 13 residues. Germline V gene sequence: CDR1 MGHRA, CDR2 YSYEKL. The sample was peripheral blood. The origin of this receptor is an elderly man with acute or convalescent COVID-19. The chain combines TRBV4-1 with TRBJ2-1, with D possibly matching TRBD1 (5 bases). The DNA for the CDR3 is TGCGCCAGCAGCCCAGGGTCTGGGGATGAGCAGTTCTTC. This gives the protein CASSPGSGDEQFF.